This passage covers 12 T cell receptor beta chains from one sample sequenced in a study of blood T cell repertoires in COVID-19. This table comes from immunoSEQ multiplex PCR, and its TCRdb copy is limited to in-frame clones, with some not included. This table has roughly 310,000 clones, about 89% appearing once. The source material was PBMCs or T cells enriched from blood (not recorded which). Receptors originate from a woman between 35 and 50 years old who had recovered from COVID-19.

This clone was observed a few times. The chain combines TRBV29-1 with TRBJ2-7; the match to TRBD1 covers 9 bases. The V segment lost 7 bases and the J segment 7 bases; nucleotides outside the gene matches: 8. The CDR3 covers 12 residues. CDR1 is SQVTM, CDR2 ANQGSEA, per germline. CDR3 sequence: CSGTGVLDEQYF. The CDR3, as DNA: TGCAGCGGGACAGGGGTCTTGGATGAGCAGTACTTC.

This chain joins TRBV13 and TRBJ1-1; D is possibly TRBD1 (5 bases). V gave up 4 bases and J gave up 7 bases, with 16 bases separating them. This CDR3 region has 14 residues. CDR1 and CDR2 (germline): PRHDT, FYEKMQ (reference sequence). The DNA for the CDR3 is TGTGCCAGCAGCTCTTCCCGACAGACTCATGAAGCTTTCTTT. It is translated as CASSSSRQTHEAFF.

The J gene is TRBJ2-3, the V gene TRBV13, with D perhaps TRBD1 (5 bases). This CDR3 is built from 18 residues. Trimming pared 1 base from V and 3 bases from J, leaving 20 bases between. The germline gives CDR1 PRHDT, CDR2 FYEKMQ (reference sequence). The CDR3 coding sequence is TGTGCCAGCAGCTTAGCCCCATTTCTGGGGCAGATAACAGATACGCAGTATTTT. This translates into CASSLAPFLGQITDTQYF. The full variable domain, its missing parts supplied by reference TRBV13 and TRBJ2-3, is AAGVIQSPRHLIKEKRETATLKCYPIPRHDTVYWYQQGPGQDPQFLISFYEKMQSDKGSIPDRFSAQQFSDYHSELNMSSLELGDSALYFCASSLAPFLGQITDTQYFGPGTRLTVL.

Only one count was recorded for this clone. The V and J genes are TRBV19 and TRBJ2-7; 8 bases are shared with TRBD2. This CDR3 has 16 amino acids. Unmatched junction bases numbered 6, after V lost 1 base and J lost 1 base. The germline gives CDR1 LNHDA, CDR2 SQIVND (reference sequence). CDR3 sequence reads: CASSIGGGRSSYEQYF. DNA for the CDR3: TGTGCCAGTAGTATAGGAGGCGGGAGGTCGTCCTACGAGCAGTACTTC.

CDR3 amino acids: CATLSGSTDTQYF. The CDR3, as DNA: TGTGCCACCCTTAGCGGTAGCACAGATACGCAGTATTTT. The chain carries TRBV19 and TRBJ2-3; tentative D call: TRBD2 (6 bases). CDR1 is LNHDA, CDR2 SQIVND, per germline (reference sequence). This CDR3 comprises 13 residues. The ends were cut back, 10 bases at V and 0 bases at J, with 11 bases in the middle.

V usage is TRBV13 and J usage is TRBJ2-7, with D possibly being TRBD1 (6 bases). The germline CDR1 and CDR2 sequences are PRHDT and FYEKMQ (reference sequence). V gave up 5 bases and J gave up 1 base, with 12 bases separating them. The CDR3 contains 14 residues. The CDR3 DNA is TGTGCCAGCAGCAGGGGGAGAGAGTCCTACGAGCAGTACTTC. It specifies CASSRGRESYEQYF.

The chain recombines TRBV5-6 with TRBJ2-7; TRBD2 aligns across 8 bases. The V segment lost 1 base and the J segment 8 bases; nucleotides outside the gene matches: 5. CDR1 and CDR2 from the germline V gene are SGHDT and YYEEEE. The CDR3 spans 13 residues. CDR3 in DNA: TGTGCCAGCAGCTTGCGCGGGGGGATCCAGCAGTACTTC. It encodes CASSLRGGIQQYF.

The chain recombines TRBV11-3 with TRBJ2-7; 9 bases fit TRBD1. The CDR3 sequence is 15 residues long. The ends lost 3 bases at V and 5 bases at J; junction bases unmatched: 8. The germline CDR1 and CDR2 sequences are SGHNT and YENEEA. The CDR3 DNA reads as TGTGCCAGCAGCTTTTACAGGGGGCTCTTACACGAGCAGTACTTC. Translated, it gives CASSFYRGLLHEQYF. The variable domain in full, completed from reference TRBV11-3 and TRBJ2-7, reads EAGVVQSPRYKIIEKKQPVAFWCNPISGHNTLYWYLQNLGQGPELLIRYENEEAVDDSQLPKDRFSAERLKGVDSTLKIQPAELGDSAVYLCASSFYRGLLHEQYFGPGTRLTVT.

The chain carries TRBV3-1 (or the pseudogene TRBV3-2) and TRBJ2-7, with D perhaps matching TRBD1 (5 bases). Trimming pared 0 bases from V and 6 bases from J, leaving 15 bases between. The CDR3 covers 15 residues. Germline V gene sequence: CDR1 LGHDT, CDR2 YNNKEL (reference sequence). CDR3 in DNA: TGTGCCAGCAGCCAAGATCATGCAGGGTTGTCCGAGCAGTACTTC. It encodes CASSQDHAGLSEQYF.

V usage is TRBV6-5 and J usage is TRBJ1-6, with TRBD1 as a possible D gene (5 bases). Trimming cost V 6 bases and J 14 bases, with 23 bases left between them. Germline CDR1 and CDR2: MNHEY and SVGAGI. CDR3 length: 15 residues. In nucleotides, the CDR3 is TGTGCCAGCAGATCCCTTACAGGACCTAATTCGGCCCTCCACTTT. It specifies CASRSLTGPNSALHF.

Regarding this clone: Other DNA sequences of this sample code for an identical CDR3. The V and J genes are TRBV28 and TRBJ1-3; weak D call: TRBD1 (5 bases). From germline, CDR1 is MDHEN and CDR2 SYDVKM. This CDR3 has 14 residues. Trimming pared 6 bases from V and 3 bases from J, leaving 12 bases between. In DNA form, the CDR3 reads TGTGCCAGCAGCCCCGCCGGGGGTGGAAACACCATATATTTT. Translating it yields CASSPAGGGNTIYF.

The chain couples TRBV19 to TRBJ2-7; 8 nucleotides agree with TRBD1. Germline values: CDR1 LNHDA, CDR2 SQIVND (reference sequence). With V trimmed by 4 bases and J by 3 bases, 11 bases remained unmatched. The CDR3 is 16 amino acids. The CDR3 bases are TGTGCCAGTAGTACCACAGGGGGATACCAGAGCTACGAGCAGTACTTC. It codes for CASSTTGGYQSYEQYF.